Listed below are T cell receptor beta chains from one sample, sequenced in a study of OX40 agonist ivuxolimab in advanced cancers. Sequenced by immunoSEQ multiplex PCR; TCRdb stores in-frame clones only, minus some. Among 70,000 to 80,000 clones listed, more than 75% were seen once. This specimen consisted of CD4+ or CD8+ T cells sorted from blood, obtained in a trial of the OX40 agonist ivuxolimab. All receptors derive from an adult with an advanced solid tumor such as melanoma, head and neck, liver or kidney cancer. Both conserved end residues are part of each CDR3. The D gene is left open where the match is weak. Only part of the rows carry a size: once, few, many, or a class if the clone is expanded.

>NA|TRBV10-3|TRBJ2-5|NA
TGTGCCATCAGTGAGCCCAAAGAGACCCAGTACTTC
CAISEPKETQYF
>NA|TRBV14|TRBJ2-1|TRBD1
TGTGCCAGCAGCCCAAGGACAGGGGGAAAGGGTGAGCAGTTCTTC
CASSPRTGGKGEQFF
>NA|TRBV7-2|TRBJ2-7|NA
TGTGCCAGCAGCTTGGGACCCTCCTACGAGCAGTACTTC
CASSLGPSYEQYF
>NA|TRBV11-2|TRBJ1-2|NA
TGTGCCAGCAGCACGGGACCATTAGGCTACACCTTC
CASSTGPLGYTF
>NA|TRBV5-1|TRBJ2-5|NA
TGCGCCAGCAGCTTGGGACCGCCACCAGAGACCCAGTACTTC
CASSLGPPPETQYF
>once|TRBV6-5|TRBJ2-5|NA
TGTGCCAGCAGTGAGAGGAGGCAAGAGACCCAGTACTTC
CASSERRQETQYF
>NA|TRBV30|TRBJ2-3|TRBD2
TGTGCCTGGAGGACTAGCGGGAGCACAGATACGCAGTATTTT
CAWRTSGSTDTQYF
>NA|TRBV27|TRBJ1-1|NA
TGTGCCAGCAGTTTACAGGGGTGGAATAATGCTTTCTTT
CASSLQGWNNAFF
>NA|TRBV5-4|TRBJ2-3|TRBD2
TGTGCCAGCCACCACCCGGCGGGAGGGGGCACAGATACGCAGTATTTT
CASHHPAGGGTDTQYF
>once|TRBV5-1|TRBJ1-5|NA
TGCGCCAGCAGCTTGGTTTCAGGGGAACAGCCCCAGCATTTT
CASSLVSGEQPQHF
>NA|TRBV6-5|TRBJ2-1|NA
TGTGCCAGCAGTTATTTAGTCGGCAATGAGCAGTTCTTC
CASSYLVGNEQFF